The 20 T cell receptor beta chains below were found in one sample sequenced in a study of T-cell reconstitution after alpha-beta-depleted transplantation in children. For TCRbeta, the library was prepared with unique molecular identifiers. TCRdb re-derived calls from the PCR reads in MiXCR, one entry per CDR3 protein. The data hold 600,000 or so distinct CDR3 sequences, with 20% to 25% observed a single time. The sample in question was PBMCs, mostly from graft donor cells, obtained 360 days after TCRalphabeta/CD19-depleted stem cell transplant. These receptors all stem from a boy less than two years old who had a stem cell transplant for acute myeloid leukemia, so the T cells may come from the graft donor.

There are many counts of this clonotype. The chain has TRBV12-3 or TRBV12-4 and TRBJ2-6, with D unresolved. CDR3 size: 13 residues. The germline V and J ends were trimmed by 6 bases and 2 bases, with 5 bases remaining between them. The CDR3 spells CASREAGANVLTF. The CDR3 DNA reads TGTGCCAGCAGAGAAGCTGGGGCCAACGTCCTGACTTTC.

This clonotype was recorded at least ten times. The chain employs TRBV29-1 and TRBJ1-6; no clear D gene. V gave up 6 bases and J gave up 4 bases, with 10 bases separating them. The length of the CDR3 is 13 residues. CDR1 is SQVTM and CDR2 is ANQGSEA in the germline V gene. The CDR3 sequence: CSVGEVYNSPLHF. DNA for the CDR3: TGCAGCGTAGGTGAAGTTTATAATTCACCCCTCCACTTT.

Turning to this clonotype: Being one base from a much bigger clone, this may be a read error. Written as DNA, the CDR3 is TGTGCCAGCAGCTTAATGGCAGGGAATTCACCCCTCCACTTT. As protein: CASSLMAGNSPLHF. V is TRBV7-9 and J is TRBJ1-6; a possible D gene is TRBD1 (5 bases). CDR3 length: 14 residues. Germline values: CDR1 SEHNR, CDR2 FQNEAQ (reference sequence). Trimming removed 2 bases from V and 7 bases from J, with 9 bases in between.

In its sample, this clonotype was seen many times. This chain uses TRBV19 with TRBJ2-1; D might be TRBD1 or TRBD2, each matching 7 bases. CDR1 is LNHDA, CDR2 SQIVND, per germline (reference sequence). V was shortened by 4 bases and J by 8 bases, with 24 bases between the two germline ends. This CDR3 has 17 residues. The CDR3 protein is CASSNQSRQGGIDEQFF. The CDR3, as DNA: TGTGCCAGTAGTAACCAATCGCGACAGGGAGGGATCGATGAGCAGTTCTTC.

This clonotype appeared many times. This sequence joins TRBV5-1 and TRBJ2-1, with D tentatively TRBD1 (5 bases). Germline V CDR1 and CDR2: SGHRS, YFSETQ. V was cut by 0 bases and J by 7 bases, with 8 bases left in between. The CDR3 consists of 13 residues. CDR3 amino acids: CASSLGAGNEQFF. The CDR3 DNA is TGCGCCAGCAGCTTGGGGGCAGGGAATGAGCAGTTCTTC.

The CDR3 sequence is CASSRPNPGPSEQFF. The CDR3 region has the DNA TGCGCCAGCAGCCGTCCCAATCCGGGGCCGAGTGAGCAGTTCTTC. The chain carries TRBV5-1 and TRBJ2-1; D is tentatively TRBD1 or TRBD2 (5 bases each). The germline CDR1 and CDR2 sequences are SGHRS and YFSETQ. V was shortened by 4 bases and J by 9 bases, with 20 bases between the two germline ends. This CDR3 contains 15 residues.

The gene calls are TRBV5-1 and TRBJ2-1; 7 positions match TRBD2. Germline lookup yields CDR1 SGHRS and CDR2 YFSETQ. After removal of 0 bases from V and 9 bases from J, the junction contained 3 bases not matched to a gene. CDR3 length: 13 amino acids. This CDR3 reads CASSLEGEGEQFF. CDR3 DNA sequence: TGCGCCAGCAGCTTGGAAGGGGAGGGTGAGCAGTTCTTC.

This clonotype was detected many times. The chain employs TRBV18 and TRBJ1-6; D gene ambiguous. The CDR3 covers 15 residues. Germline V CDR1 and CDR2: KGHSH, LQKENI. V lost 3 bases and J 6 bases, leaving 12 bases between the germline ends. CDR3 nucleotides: TGTGCCAGCTCACCCAGGCGGGGAACTAATTCACCCCTCCACTTT. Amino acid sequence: CASSPRRGTNSPLHF.

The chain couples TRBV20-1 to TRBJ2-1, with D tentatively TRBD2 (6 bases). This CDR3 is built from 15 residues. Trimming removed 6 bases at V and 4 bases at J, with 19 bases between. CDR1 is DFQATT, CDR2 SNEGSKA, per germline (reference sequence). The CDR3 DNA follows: TGCAGTGCGAGTGGGTATGCGGGGCCGTACAATGAGCAGTTCTTC. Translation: CSASGYAGPYNEQFF.

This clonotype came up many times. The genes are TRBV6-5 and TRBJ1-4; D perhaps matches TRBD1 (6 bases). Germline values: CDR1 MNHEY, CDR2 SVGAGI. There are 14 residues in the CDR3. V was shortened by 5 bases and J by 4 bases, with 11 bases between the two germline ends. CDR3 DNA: TGTGCCAGCAGTACACAGGGCTATAATGAAAAACTGTTTTTT. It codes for CASSTQGYNEKLFF.

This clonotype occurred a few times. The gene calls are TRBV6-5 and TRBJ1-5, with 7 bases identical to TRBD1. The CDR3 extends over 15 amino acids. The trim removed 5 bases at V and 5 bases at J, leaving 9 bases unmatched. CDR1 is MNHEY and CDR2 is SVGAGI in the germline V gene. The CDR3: CASSPVDRAHQPQHF. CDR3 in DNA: TGTGCCAGCAGTCCCGTTGACAGGGCGCATCAGCCCCAGCATTTT.

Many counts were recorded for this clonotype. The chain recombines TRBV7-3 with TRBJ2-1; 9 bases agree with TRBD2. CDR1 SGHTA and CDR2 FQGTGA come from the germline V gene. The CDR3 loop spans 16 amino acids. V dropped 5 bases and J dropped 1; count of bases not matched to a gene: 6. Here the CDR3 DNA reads TGTGCCAGCAGCCCCCAGGGACTAGCATCCTACAATGAGCAGTTCTTC. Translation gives CASSPQGLASYNEQFF.

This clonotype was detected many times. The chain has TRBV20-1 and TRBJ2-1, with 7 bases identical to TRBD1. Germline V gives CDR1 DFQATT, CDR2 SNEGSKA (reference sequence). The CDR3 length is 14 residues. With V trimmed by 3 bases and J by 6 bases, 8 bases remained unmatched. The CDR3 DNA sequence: TGCAGTGCTAGGTTGGACAGGTCAGGCAATGAGCAGTTCTTC. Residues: CSARLDRSGNEQFF.

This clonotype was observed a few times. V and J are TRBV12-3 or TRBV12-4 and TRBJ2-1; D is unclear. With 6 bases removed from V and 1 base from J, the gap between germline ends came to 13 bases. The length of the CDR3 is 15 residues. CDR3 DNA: TGTGCCAGCAGCCTGGTCCCCACTTCCTACAATGAGCAGTTCTTC. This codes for CASSLVPTSYNEQFF.

As DNA, the CDR3 is TGCAGTGCTAGTCGAGGGGGGCAGTTCTTC. Residues: CSASRGGQFF. The V gene is TRBV20-1, the J gene TRBJ2-1, with a weak D call TRBD1 (6 bases). The CDR3 totals 10 residues. V was pared by 3 bases and J by 12 bases, with 9 bases between. From germline, CDR1 is DFQATT and CDR2 SNEGSKA (reference sequence).

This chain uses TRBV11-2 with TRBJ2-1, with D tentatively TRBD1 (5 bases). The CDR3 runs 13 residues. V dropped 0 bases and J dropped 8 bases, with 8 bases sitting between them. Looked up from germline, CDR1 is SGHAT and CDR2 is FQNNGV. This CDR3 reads CASSLEGAHEQFF. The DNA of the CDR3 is TGTGCCAGCAGCTTAGAAGGGGCCCATGAGCAGTTCTTC.

The CDR3 DNA is TGCGCCAGCAGCCCGACAGGGGACCGCTACGAGCAGTACGTC. Encoded protein: CASSPTGDRYEQYV. The chain joins TRBV5-1 to TRBJ2-7; 8 nucleotides line up with TRBD1. Germline V gives CDR1 SGHRS, CDR2 YFSETQ. The CDR3 loop spans 14 amino acids. Trimming at V came to 4 bases and at J to 3 bases, leaving 6 bases not matched to a gene.

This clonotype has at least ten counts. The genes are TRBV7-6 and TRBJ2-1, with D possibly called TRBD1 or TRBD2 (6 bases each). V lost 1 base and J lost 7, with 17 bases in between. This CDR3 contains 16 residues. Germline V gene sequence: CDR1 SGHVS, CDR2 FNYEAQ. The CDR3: CASSLGGTTTRNEQFF. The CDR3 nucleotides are TGTGCCAGCAGCTTAGGCGGGACAACTACGAGGAATGAGCAGTTCTTC.

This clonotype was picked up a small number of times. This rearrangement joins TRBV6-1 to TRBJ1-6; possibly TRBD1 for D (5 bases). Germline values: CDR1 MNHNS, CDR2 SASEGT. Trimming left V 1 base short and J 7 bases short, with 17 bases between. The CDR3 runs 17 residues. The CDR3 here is CASSEVWADITNSPLHF. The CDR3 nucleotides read TGTGCCAGCAGTGAAGTTTGGGCGGACATCACCAATTCACCCCTCCACTTT.

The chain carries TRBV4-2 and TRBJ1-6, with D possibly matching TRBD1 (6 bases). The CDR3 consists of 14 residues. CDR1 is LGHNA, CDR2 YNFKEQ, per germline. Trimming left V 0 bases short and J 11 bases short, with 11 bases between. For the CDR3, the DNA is TGTGCCAGCAGCCAAGATCTAGGGGGGACACCCCTCCACTTT. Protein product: CASSQDLGGTPLHF.